Below are 9 T cell receptor beta chains sequenced from a single sample in a study of blood T cell repertoires in COVID-19 (dated by TCRdb to about 2020). Library method: the immunoSEQ multiplex PCR assay. What TCRdb holds here is the immuneACCESS table cut down to in-frame rearrangements. Part of the clones is not present; checked against another copy, under half of the missing clones reflect an unresolved V gene, and the others are unexplained. In all, the sample holds a few hundred thousand clones, and over 80% of those were seen once. The ten largest clones capture over 5% of the sample. Specimen: peripheral blood. These receptors all stem from a woman aged 50 to 60 with COVID-19, enrolled during active disease.

The chain recombines TRBV15 with TRBJ2-3, with D possibly TRBD1 on 6 matching bases. Germline assignment: CDR1 LNHNV and CDR2 YYDKDF (reference sequence). CDR3 length: 16 amino acids. Trimming took 0 bases from V and 5 from J, leaving 15 bases between them. CDR3 residues: CATSREGAQKGDTQYF. CDR3 in DNA: TGTGCCACCAGCAGAGAGGGGGCGCAGAAGGGAGATACGCAGTATTTT. The whole variable domain, remainder taken from reference TRBV15 and TRBJ2-3, is DAMVIQNPRYQVTQFGKPVTLSCSQTLNHNVMYWYQQKSSQAPKLLFHYYDKDFNNEADTPDNFQSRRPNTSFCFLDIRSPGLGDTAMYLCATSREGAQKGDTQYFGPGTRLTVL.

The V gene is TRBV27, the J gene TRBJ2-3; no firm D call. This CDR3 region has 15 residues. Germline assignment: CDR1 MNHEY and CDR2 SMNVEV (reference sequence). Trimming shortened V by 6 bases and J by 8 bases, and 21 bases separated the two germline ends. CDR3 residues: CASRQLQTFFTTQYF. The CDR3 DNA reads as TGTGCCAGCAGACAACTACAAACCTTTTTTACTACGCAGTATTTT.

The chain couples TRBV7-6 to TRBJ2-7, with D possibly being TRBD2 (5 bases). This CDR3 contains 15 residues. V lost 4 bases to trimming and J lost 3 bases, with 16 bases between them. CDR1 is SGHVS, CDR2 FNYEAQ, per germline. The CDR3 spells CASSSSGIPYYEQYF. The CDR3 coding sequence is TGTGCCAGCAGCTCCTCGGGGATTCCCTACTACGAGCAGTACTTC.

This clone has only one observation. This chain links TRBV7-8 with TRBJ1-2; possible D gene TRBD1, 6 bases. The germline CDR1 and CDR2 sequences are SGHVS and FQNEAQ. CDR3 length: 15 amino acids. Trimming cost V 3 bases and J 3 bases, with 14 bases left between them. CDR3 sequence: CASSLGEGGYYGYTF. The CDR3 DNA is TGTGCCAGCAGCTTGGGGGAGGGGGGATACTATGGCTACACCTTC.

The J gene is TRBJ2-1, the V gene TRBV7-3; 8 bases are shared with TRBD1. The CDR3 length is 15 residues. J gave up 7 bases and V 0 bases, and 5 bases lay outside the gene matches. The germline V gene encodes CDR1 SGHTA and CDR2 FQGTGA. The CDR3 coding sequence is TGTGCCAGCAGCTTAACCCCGGACAGGGAGAATGAGCAGTTCTTC. This codes for CASSLTPDRENEQFF.

The rearrangement joins TRBV19 to TRBJ1-1; 7 nucleotides agree with TRBD1. Germline assignment: CDR1 LNHDA and CDR2 SQIVND (reference sequence). The CDR3 spans 14 residues. The V and J ends lost 4 bases and 3 bases, in that order; junction bases with no gene match: 5. CDR3 protein: CASSKPRGYTEAFF. Here the CDR3 DNA reads TGTGCCAGTAGTAAACCCAGGGGGTACACTGAAGCTTTCTTT.

The J gene is TRBJ2-7, the V gene TRBV3-1 (or the pseudogene TRBV3-2); D is unclear. Germline-derived CDR1 and CDR2 are LGHDT and YNNKEL (reference sequence). This CDR3 spans 15 amino acids. V was pared by 0 bases and J by 1 base, with 10 bases between. The CDR3 spells CASSQEARKSYEQYF. The CDR3 DNA is TGTGCCAGCAGCCAAGAAGCGCGGAAATCCTACGAGCAGTACTTC.

The J gene is TRBJ1-4, the V gene TRBV5-1; 7 nucleotides match TRBD1. This CDR3 contains 14 residues. The V gene end was trimmed by 3 bases and the J gene end by 4 bases; junction bases not matched to a gene: 3. Germline assignment: CDR1 SGHRS and CDR2 YFSETQ. DNA for the CDR3: TGCGCCAGCAGCTACCGGGACAGTAATGAAAAACTGTTTTTT. It yields the protein CASSYRDSNEKLFF.

Worth noting for this clone: Other DNA sequences of this sample code for an identical CDR3. V usage is TRBV5-1 and J usage is TRBJ2-7; D not certain. The V gene lost 2 bases and the J gene lost 0 bases, with 3 bases spanning the gap. The V gene's germline CDR1 is SGHRS and CDR2 YFSETQ. CDR3 length equals 12 residues. CDR3: CASSFSSYEQYF. CDR3 bases: TGCGCCAGCAGCTTTAGCTCCTACGAGCAGTACTTC.